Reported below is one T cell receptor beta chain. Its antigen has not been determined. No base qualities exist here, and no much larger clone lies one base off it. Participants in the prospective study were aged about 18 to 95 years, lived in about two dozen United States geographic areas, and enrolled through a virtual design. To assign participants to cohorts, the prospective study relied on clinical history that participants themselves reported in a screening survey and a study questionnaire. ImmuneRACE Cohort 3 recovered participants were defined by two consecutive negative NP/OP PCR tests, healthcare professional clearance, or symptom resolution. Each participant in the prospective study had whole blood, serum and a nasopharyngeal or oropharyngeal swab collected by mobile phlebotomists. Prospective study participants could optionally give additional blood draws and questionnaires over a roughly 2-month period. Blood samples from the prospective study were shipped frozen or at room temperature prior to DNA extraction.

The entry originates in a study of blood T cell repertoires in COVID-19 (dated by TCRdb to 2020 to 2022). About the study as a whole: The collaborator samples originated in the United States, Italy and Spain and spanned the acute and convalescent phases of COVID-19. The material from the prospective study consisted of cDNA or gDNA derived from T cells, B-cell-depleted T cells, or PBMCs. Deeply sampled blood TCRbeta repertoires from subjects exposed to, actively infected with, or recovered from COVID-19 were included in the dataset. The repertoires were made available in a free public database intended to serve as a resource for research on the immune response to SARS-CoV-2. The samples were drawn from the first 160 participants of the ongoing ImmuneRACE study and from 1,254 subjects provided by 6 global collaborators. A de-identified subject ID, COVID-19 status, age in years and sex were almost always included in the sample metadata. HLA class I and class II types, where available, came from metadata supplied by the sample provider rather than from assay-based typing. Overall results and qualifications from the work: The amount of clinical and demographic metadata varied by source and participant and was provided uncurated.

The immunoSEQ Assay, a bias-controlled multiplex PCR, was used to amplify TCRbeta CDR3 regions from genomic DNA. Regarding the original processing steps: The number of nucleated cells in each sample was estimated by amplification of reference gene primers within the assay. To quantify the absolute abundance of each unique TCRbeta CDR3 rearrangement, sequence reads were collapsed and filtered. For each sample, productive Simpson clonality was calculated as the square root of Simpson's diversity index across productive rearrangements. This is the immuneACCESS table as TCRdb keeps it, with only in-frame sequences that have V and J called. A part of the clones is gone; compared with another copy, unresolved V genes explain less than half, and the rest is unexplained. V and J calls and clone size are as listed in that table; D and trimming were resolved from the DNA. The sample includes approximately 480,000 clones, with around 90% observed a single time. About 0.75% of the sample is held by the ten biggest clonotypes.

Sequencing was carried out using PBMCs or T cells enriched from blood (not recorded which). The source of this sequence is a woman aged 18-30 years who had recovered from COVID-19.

The DNA reads TGTGCCAGCAGCACCCGACAGGGCCACTCTGGAAACACCATATATTTT. The translation is CASSTRQGHSGNTIYF. This receptor chain uses TRBV7-9 and TRBJ1-3; TRBD1 lines up with 7 middle nucleotides. Trimming removed 5 bases from V and 0 bases from J; the gene matches leave 7 bases unexplained. From a lookup of the germline V gene (reference sequence), CDR1 and CDR2 are SEHNR and FQNEAQ. From the cysteine up to the phenylalanine, the CDR3 has a length of 16 residues. The sequence is cut down to CDR3 DNA, 48 bases in frame from base 1.